The rows below give T cell receptor beta chains drawn from one sample of a study of blood T cells in healthy people across ages. MiXCR, applied by TCRdb to the 5' RACE reads, yields one record per CDR3 protein. The repertoire holds a few hundred thousand distinct CDR3 sequences, approximately 26% seen once, with 3% to 4% in the top ten. This same sample was also taken into another study, of T cells of mothers and their children.

Specimen: blood. These receptors were taken from a boy aged 2 to 9 in good health. CDR3s include the opening cysteine and the closing phenylalanine or tryptophan. A D gene is named only where the DNA matches it firmly. The listing skips clone size in some rows; elsewhere it reads once, few, many or a size class.

v_call,d_call,clone_size,j_call,cdr3_length,cdr3_aa
TRBV18,.,.,TRBJ2-3,17,CASSPWAYPVSTDTQYF
TRBV20-1,TRBD2,.,TRBJ2-5,13,CSAKRGGQETQYF
TRBV4-1,.,few,TRBJ1-5,18,CASSLRPGWGFSNQPQHF
TRBV5-1,.,.,TRBJ2-5,14,CASSLELALETQYF
TRBV12-3/TRBV12-4,.,many,TRBJ1-3,14,CASRPGDFGNTIYF
TRBV10-3,TRBD2,.,TRBJ2-5,15,CAISGSSGGTETQYF
TRBV6-2/TRBV6-3,.,.,TRBJ1-5,16,CASSYPRAGLQQPQHF
TRBV27,.,.,TRBJ1-3,14,CASSFHGGENTIYF
TRBV4-3,TRBD2,few,TRBJ2-1,17,CASSQGSPGLAYNEQFF
TRBV6-6,.,.,TRBJ2-1,15,CASSYTRGLSHEQFF
TRBV12-3/TRBV12-4,.,few,TRBJ2-3,12,CASSLSPDTQYF
TRBV7-9,TRBD1,many,TRBJ1-1,16,CASSQQGPRGNTEAFF
TRBV6-6,.,few,TRBJ1-4,15,CASSYSGGPEEKLFF
TRBV24-1,.,.,TRBJ2-2,13,CAARASNTGELFF
TRBV2,TRBD2,.,TRBJ2-1,14,CASSEDSGGNEQFF
TRBV7-6,.,few,TRBJ2-2,14,CASSLAWGAGELFF
TRBV25-1,.,many,TRBJ2-5,14,CASSDDKDQETQYF
TRBV29-1,.,.,TRBJ2-5,14,CSVGHGGRDETQYF
TRBV29-1,TRBD1,.,.,15,CSVEDGNRGNYEQYF
TRBV12-3/TRBV12-4,.,many,TRBJ1-2,14,CASSLQEGLYGYTF
TRBV7-8,TRBD2,few,TRBJ2-3,16,CASSVTTGGFTDTQYF
TRBV5-1,.,.,TRBJ2-3,14,CASSLRDNKDTQYF
TRBV6-5,TRBD1,.,TRBJ1-1,14,CASTDSTGPEWAFF
TRBV6-6,.,few,TRBJ2-2,15,CASHPRQGITGELFF
TRBV29-1,TRBD2,.,TRBJ2-4,14,CSATSAKAKNIQYF
TRBV15,.,.,TRBJ2-6,15,CATSRVGFGANVLTF
TRBV7-9,.,few,TRBJ2-5,15,CASSAERWRQETQYF
TRBV5-1,TRBD2,many,TRBJ2-3,15,CASSLTSGGTDTQYF
TRBV9,TRBD2,.,TRBJ2-5,15,CASSFKSGDQETQYF
TRBV7-9,TRBD2,few,TRBJ2-1,19,CASRPPGLAGGPAQNEQFF
TRBV25-1,.,.,TRBJ1-1,11,CASSARAEAFF
TRBV7-6,.,.,TRBJ2-5,13,CASSQLGLETQYF
TRBV4-1,.,.,TRBJ2-2,17,CASSQDGALVNTGELFF
TRBV5-1,.,.,TRBJ2-5,15,CAGSLDRGSIETQYF
TRBV7-9,.,.,TRBJ2-7,15,CASSSGPGKLYEQYF
TRBV3-1,TRBD2,.,TRBJ2-1,16,CASSPRRGVSYNEQFF
TRBV5-5,.,many,TRBJ1-1,13,CASSFLTGGEAFF
TRBV14,TRBD1,.,TRBJ1-4,14,CASSPPGQGEKLFF
TRBV10-3,TRBD2,.,TRBJ2-5,18,CAISPGLAGGPGYGTQYF
TRBV11-1,TRBD2,.,TRBJ2-1,16,CASSLGAGGLYDEQFF
TRBV2,.,.,TRBJ1-2,12,CASTFAGDGYTF
TRBV20-1,TRBD2,.,TRBJ2-5,15,CSAAALAGVRETQYF
TRBV11-2,TRBD2,few,TRBJ2-3,21,CASSLVGSRFAGEALPDTQYF
TRBV7-2,.,few,TRBJ2-1,11,CASSFRGGQFF
TRBV18,.,.,TRBJ2-3,15,CASSNGRQVIGGQYF
TRBV28,TRBD1,.,TRBJ2-2,16,CASSSPGQGATGELFF
TRBV10-1,.,.,TRBJ2-5,13,CASSESGQETQYF
TRBV6-2/TRBV6-3,TRBD1,.,TRBJ2-5,13,CASSSRQGWEQYF
TRBV7-9,.,few,TRBJ2-4,16,CASSEQGGPAKNIQYF
TRBV20-1,.,few,TRBJ2-4,15,CSARKGWGLGNIQYF
TRBV10-3,.,few,TRBJ2-5,14,CAISPGVARETQYF
TRBV10-2,.,.,TRBJ2-5,12,CASSEVRETQYF
TRBV20-1,.,.,TRBJ2-1,16,CSAPSPPESSYNEQFF
TRBV6-5,.,few,.,14,CASSPTGSKDEQYF
TRBV25-1,TRBD1,.,TRBJ2-7,17,CASSVVQPGQVDAEQYF
TRBV5-4,TRBD1,.,TRBJ1-4,15,CASSLNRGGEEKLFF
TRBV29-1,TRBD2,few,.,14,CSVALAGPYNEQFF
TRBV12-3/TRBV12-4,.,few,TRBJ1-5,14,CASSLAQSNQPQHF
TRBV6-5,TRBD1,few,TRBJ2-5,16,CASSTPGQGQMETQYF